This entry lists 27 T cell receptor beta chains sequenced from one sample in a study of blood T cell repertoires in COVID-19. Profiling relied on immunoSEQ multiplex PCR, and the TCRdb table lists in-frame clones only, not all of them. The table includes 100,000 to 150,000 clones, nearly 90% detected once. Sample: peripheral blood. The receptors come from a woman aged 55-69 years with COVID-19, enrolled during active disease.

The genes are TRBV14 and TRBJ1-6; D may be TRBD1 (6 bases). This CDR3 is built from 14 residues. Germline lookup yields CDR1 SGHDN and CDR2 FVKESK. V lost 0 bases to trimming and J lost 8 bases, with 8 bases between them. The CDR3 spells CASSQDRGYSPLHF. The CDR3 DNA reads TGTGCCAGCAGCCAAGACAGGGGATATTCACCCCTCCACTTT.

The V call is TRBV9, the J call TRBJ1-2, with D possibly being TRBD1 (5 bases). The CDR3 runs 13 residues. The germline gives CDR1 SGDLS, CDR2 YYNGEE. The V end was cut by 4 bases, the J end by 3 bases, with 10 bases between. CDR3 sequence: CASSSGTDYGYTF. CDR3 sequence (DNA): TGTGCCAGCAGCAGCGGGACCGACTATGGCTACACCTTC.

This chain connects TRBV7-9 to TRBJ2-2; unclear D gene. This CDR3 comprises 15 residues. V lost 10 bases and J 1 base, leaving 16 bases between the germline ends. The germline CDR1 and CDR2 sequences are SEHNR and FQNEAQ (reference sequence). This chain's CDR3 is CAIQSYTENTGELFF. As DNA, the CDR3 is TGTGCCATCCAGTCCTACACAGAGAACACCGGGGAGCTGTTTTTT. Using reference TRBV7-9 and TRBJ2-2 for the parts outside the CDR3, the full variable domain is DTGVSQNPRHKITKRGQNVTFRCDPISEHNRLYWYRQTLGQGPEFLTYFQNEAQLEKSRLLSDRFSAERPKGSFSTLEIQRTEQGDSAMYLCAIQSYTENTGELFFGEGSRLTVL.

The J gene is TRBJ1-2, the V gene TRBV9, with D tentatively TRBD1 (5 bases). V was shortened by 1 base and J by 5 bases, with 15 bases between the two germline ends. The CDR3 extends over 15 amino acids. In germline, CDR1 is SGDLS, CDR2 YYNGEE. CDR3 residues: CASSVSGREAYGYTF. CDR3 bases: TGTGCCAGCAGCGTATCGGGCAGGGAAGCTTATGGCTACACCTTC.

The genes are TRBV5-1 and TRBJ2-5; 7 bases line up with TRBD1. CDR1 and CDR2 (germline): SGHRS, YFSETQ. V was pared by 4 bases and J by 2 bases, with 5 bases of the junction left unmatched. This CDR3 is built from 14 residues. CDR3 residues: CASSLGQIQETQYF. For the CDR3, the DNA is TGCGCCAGCAGCCTGGGACAGATTCAAGAGACCCAGTACTTC.

J is TRBJ2-2 and V is TRBV7-2, with D possibly matching TRBD2 (7 bases). V lost 1 base, J lost 6 bases, and 15 bases lay in between. The CDR3 runs 16 residues. The germline V gene encodes CDR1 SGHTA and CDR2 FQGNSA. This CDR3 is CASSLGAGAGPGELFF. The CDR3 DNA reads as TGTGCCAGCAGCTTAGGGGCGGGGGCAGGTCCCGGGGAGCTGTTTTTT.

There are a few counts of this clone. The chain carries TRBV3-1 (or the pseudogene TRBV3-2) and TRBJ1-2, with 8 bases identical to TRBD1. The CDR3 spans 15 residues. J lost 1 base, V lost 8 bases, and 9 bases had no gene match. Germline CDR1 reads LGHDT; CDR2 reads YNNKEL (reference sequence). CDR3 bases: TGTGCCAGCTATACCGGGACAGGAAATAACTATGGCTACACCTTC. Translated, it gives CASYTGTGNNYGYTF.

The rearrangement uses TRBV5-1 and TRBJ1-1, with TRBD1 matching 8 bases. The CDR3 consists of 14 residues. The V segment lost 4 bases and the J segment 5 bases; nucleotides outside the gene matches: 7. In germline, CDR1 is SGHRS, CDR2 YFSETQ. CDR3 bases: TGCGCCAGCAGCAGGCAGGGGGCCGGGACTGAAGCTTTCTTT. This codes for CASSRQGAGTEAFF. Full variable domain (outside the CDR3, taken from reference TRBV5-1 and TRBJ1-1): KAGVTQTPRYLIKTRGQQVTLSCSPISGHRSVSWYQQTPGQGLQFLFEYFSETQRNKGNFPGRFSGRQFSNSRSEMNVSTLELGDSALYLCASSRQGAGTEAFFGQGTRLTVV.

The chain carries TRBV7-3 and TRBJ2-2; D perhaps matches TRBD1 (6 bases). Trimming shortened V by 1 base and J by 3 bases, and 9 bases separated the two germline ends. CDR1 is SGHTA and CDR2 is FQGTGA in the germline V gene. The CDR3 is made up of 15 amino acids. CDR3 in amino acids: CASSLMGHDTGELFF. DNA of the CDR3: TGTGCCAGCAGCTTAATGGGACACGACACCGGGGAGCTGTTTTTT.

In nucleotides, the CDR3 is TGTGCCAGCGGACAGGGGCCCTTTAGCAATCAGCCCCAGCATTTT. It translates to CASGQGPFSNQPQHF. V is TRBV6-5 and J is TRBJ1-5, with 9 positions matching TRBD1. V gave up 8 bases and J gave up 0 bases; unmatched junction bases: 5. The CDR3 covers 15 residues. CDR1 MNHEY and CDR2 SVGAGI come from the germline V gene.

V and J are TRBV19 and TRBJ1-1; D gene unclear. This CDR3 spans 13 amino acids. Germline CDR1 reads LNHDA; CDR2 reads SQIVND (reference sequence). V was cut by 6 bases and J by 5 bases, with 13 bases left in between. The DNA for the CDR3 is TGTGCCAGTAGCGTGACAACTCTTACTGAAGCTTTCTTT. Encoded protein: CASSVTTLTEAFF.

The CDR3 here is CASSIDPGSDTEAFF. The CDR3 nucleotides are TGTGCCAGTAGTATAGATCCAGGGTCGGACACTGAAGCTTTCTTT. The chain couples TRBV19 to TRBJ1-1, with D possibly TRBD1 on 5 matching bases. Trimming removed 0 bases at V and 3 bases at J, with 11 bases between. This CDR3 is built from 15 residues. Germline loops: CDR1 LNHDA, CDR2 SQIVND (reference sequence).

This clone was counted once. This chain connects TRBV7-9 to TRBJ1-2; 9 bases are a match to TRBD1. CDR3 length: 16 amino acids. V was pared by 6 bases and J by 2 bases, with 10 bases of the junction left unmatched. Germline V CDR1 and CDR2: SEHNR, FQNEAQ (reference sequence). The CDR3 reads CASRRTGDFPNYGYTF. The CDR3 DNA is TGTGCCAGCAGAAGGACAGGGGATTTCCCAAACTATGGCTACACCTTC. Filled out from reference TRBV7-9 and TRBJ1-2, the complete variable domain reads DTGVSQNPRHKITKRGQNVTFRCDPISEHNRLYWYRQTLGQGPEFLTYFQNEAQLEKSRLLSDRFSAERPKGSFSTLEIQRTEQGDSAMYLCASRRTGDFPNYGYTFGSGTRLTVV.

This chain links TRBV5-6 with TRBJ1-4; D gene ambiguous. The V and J ends lost 0 bases and 8 bases respectively, with 11 bases between them. Germline CDR1 is SGHDT and CDR2 is YYEEEE. CDR3 length: 14 amino acids. In nucleotides, the CDR3 is TGTGCCAGCAGCTTGGTGGACTTAGGGGAAAAACTGTTTTTT. Protein sequence: CASSLVDLGEKLFF.

This clone was observed a few times. V usage is TRBV19 and J usage is TRBJ1-5, with 9 bases that match TRBD1. CDR1 is LNHDA, CDR2 SQIVND, per germline (reference sequence). V lost 4 bases and J lost 3; bases outside the gene matches: 7. The CDR3 covers 16 residues. This CDR3 reads CASSTLDRGLNQPQHF. The CDR3 DNA is TGTGCCAGTAGTACCCTGGACAGGGGCCTCAATCAGCCCCAGCATTTT.

The chain links TRBV2 to TRBJ1-4; TRBD1 is a possible D gene (5 bases). The germline V and J ends were trimmed by 4 bases and 8 bases, with 17 bases remaining between them. The germline CDR1 and CDR2 sequences are SNHLY and FYNNEI. The CDR3 runs to 15 residues. This CDR3 is CASSVYDNRGEKLFF. CDR3 DNA: TGTGCCAGCAGTGTTTATGACAATAGGGGCGAAAAACTGTTTTTT.

The chain carries TRBV6-4 and TRBJ2-1; TRBD2 aligns across 10 bases. Unmatched junction bases numbered 12, after V lost 6 bases and J lost 7 bases. Germline assignment: CDR1 MRHNA and CDR2 SNTAGT. There are 16 residues in the CDR3. The CDR3 coding sequence is TGTGCCAGCAGCAAACTAGCGGGGATGGGAGGGAATGAGCAGTTCTTC. Translated: CASSKLAGMGGNEQFF.

V usage is TRBV27 and J usage is TRBJ1-2; D is unresolved. Germline-derived CDR1 and CDR2 are MNHEY and SMNVEV (reference sequence). The CDR3 contains 15 residues. Trimming took 5 bases from V and 4 from J, leaving 17 bases between them. CDR3 sequence (DNA): TGTGCCAGCAGTCCACGAGGCGCGGTAGGCTATGGCTACACCTTC. Its protein product is CASSPRGAVGYGYTF.

The chain combines TRBV7-2 with TRBJ1-1; D unclear. Germline V gene data show CDR1 as SGHTA and CDR2 as FQGNSA. Trimming shortened V by 4 bases and J by 4 bases, and 13 bases separated the two germline ends. This CDR3 is 14 amino acids long. The CDR3 sequence is CASSSYYGSTEAFF. CDR3 nucleotide sequence: TGTGCCAGCAGCTCCTACTATGGGAGCACTGAAGCTTTCTTT.

J is TRBJ1-5 and V is TRBV27; TRBD1 might be the D (5 bases). This CDR3 comprises 14 residues. Trimming stripped 5 bases from V and 3 bases from J, with 11 bases between. The V gene's germline CDR1 is MNHEY and CDR2 SMNVEV (reference sequence). CDR3 in DNA: TGTGCCAGCAGTCCGACAGATCACAATCAGCCCCAGCATTTT. It specifies CASSPTDHNQPQHF.

This clone was recorded only once. V and J are TRBV2 and TRBJ2-7; D is unclear. CDR1 SNHLY and CDR2 FYNNEI come from the germline V gene. This CDR3 contains 11 residues. The V gene lost 5 bases and the J gene lost 3 bases, with 5 bases spanning the gap. CDR3 protein: CASSWSYEQYF. Written as DNA, the CDR3 is TGTGCCAGCAGTTGGAGCTACGAGCAGTACTTC.

V is TRBV6-5 and J is TRBJ1-1; D gene uncertain. Between the trimmed V and J ends, which lost 6 bases and 5 bases, there was a span of 16 bases. The CDR3 length is 14 residues. Per germline, CDR1 MNHEY and CDR2 SVGAGI. DNA for the CDR3: TGTGCCAGCAGCCTACCCTCGGCGCGGACTGAAGCTTTCTTT. Protein sequence: CASSLPSARTEAFF.

This clone was recorded only once. The genes are TRBV9 and TRBJ1-2; 10 positions agree with TRBD1. CDR1 SGDLS and CDR2 YYNGEE come from the germline V gene. V gave up 3 bases and J gave up 3 bases; unmatched junction bases: 8. This CDR3 is 16 amino acids long. The CDR3: CASSESGTGEDYGYTF. CDR3 sequence (DNA): TGTGCCAGCAGCGAGTCCGGGACAGGGGAGGACTATGGCTACACCTTC.

The chain links TRBV5-5 to TRBJ1-2; 7 bases are a match to TRBD1. The length of the CDR3 is 15 residues. Trimming at V came to 0 bases and at J to 4 bases, leaving 6 bases not matched to a gene. Germline values: CDR1 SGHKS, CDR2 YYEKEE (reference sequence). CDR3 loop: CASSLVFGDSYGYTF. CDR3 sequence (DNA): TGTGCCAGCAGCTTGGTCTTCGGGGACAGCTATGGCTACACCTTC.

V usage is TRBV4-1 and J usage is TRBJ1-5; TRBD1 matches 8 bases. J gave up 4 bases and V 1 base, and 6 bases lay outside the gene matches. The CDR3 loop spans 16 amino acids. Per the germline V gene, CDR1 is MGHRA and CDR2 is YSYEKL. Here the CDR3 DNA reads TGCGCCAGCAGCCAAGGTCCGACAGGGGTTAATCAGCCCCAGCATTTT. It translates to CASSQGPTGVNQPQHF.

The V gene is TRBV19, the J gene TRBJ2-3; 12 bases agree with TRBD2. This CDR3 has 18 amino acids. The V segment lost 5 bases and the J segment 2 bases; nucleotides outside the gene matches: 11. CDR1 LNHDA and CDR2 SQIVND come from the germline V gene (reference sequence). In DNA, the CDR3 is TGTGCCAGTAGTGCGCTAATGACTAGCGGGGGCCCCACAGATACGCAGTATTTT. Its protein is CASSALMTSGGPTDTQYF.

The rearrangement joins TRBV2 to TRBJ1-5, with 8 bases aligning to TRBD1. The V and J ends lost 7 bases and 3 bases, in that order; junction bases with no gene match: 11. The CDR3 spans 16 residues. CDR1 SNHLY and CDR2 FYNNEI come from the germline V gene. The CDR3 region has the DNA TGTGCCAGCACCGGACAGGGTGAAGGGGACAATCAGCCCCAGCATTTT. It codes for CASTGQGEGDNQPQHF.